The table lists the clone carrying this TCR beta chain with a few counts. This entry is derived from a study of spatial heterogeneity in lung cancer. About the study: More beta-chain than alpha-chain sequences were consistently detected.

Stated time point: sample taken at primary tumor resection. Donors were some 72 untreated early-stage non-small cell lung cancer patients. In each case, whole RNA from tumor, nontumor lung or frozen PBMC was sequenced unsorted. This CDR3 is 15 amino acids long. The germline gives CDR1 SGHRS, CDR2 YFSETQ. Trimming shortened V by 0 bases and J by 7 bases, and 16 bases separated the two germline ends. Each molecule of TCR cDNA was tagged with one unique molecular identifier. TCRdb called the 5' RACE reads again in MiXCR, with one record for every CDR3 protein. This sample has about 36,000 distinct CDR3 sequences, with about 7.7% found just once.

The gene calls are TRBV5-1 and TRBJ1-2, with D possibly being TRBD1 (5 bases). This specimen was PBMCs, taken at surgery. The sequence was obtained from a female donor with early-stage non-small cell lung cancer. Here the CDR3 reads CASSLEGRAFGGYTF. The CDR3 nucleotides read TGCGCCAGCAGCTTGGAAGGCAGGGCATTTGGTGGCTACACCTTC.